This passage covers 17 T cell receptor beta chains from one sample sequenced in a study of CD8+ T cells in alopecia areata. Sequencing templates came from extracted RNA that was reverse transcribed into cDNA. Profiled with immunoSEQ multiplex PCR; TCRdb holds only in-frame clones, not every one. In the table there are about 74,000 clones, 25% to 30% of which are singletons. The treatment denotes: oral pan-JAK inhibitor, 5-10 mg twice daily. Sequencing was performed on CD8+ T cells sorted from blood, taken at week 4, from a patient treated with tofacitinib. These receptors were taken from a human donor with alopecia areata.

In its sample, this clone was seen a few times. V and J are TRBV29-1 and TRBJ2-7, with D perhaps TRBD1 or TRBD2 (6 bases each). CDR3 size: 13 residues. Trimming left V 3 bases short and J 6 bases short, with 15 bases between. CDR1 SQVTM and CDR2 ANQGSEA come from the germline V gene. The chain's CDR3 is CSVEAGEVAEQYF. DNA of the CDR3: TGCAGCGTTGAGGCAGGGGAGGTGGCCGAGCAGTACTTC.

This chain links TRBV6-5 with TRBJ2-1; D tentatively reads TRBD1 or TRBD2 (5 bases each). This CDR3 contains 14 residues. V lost 0 bases, J lost 6 bases, and 9 bases lay in between. Germline V gene data show CDR1 as MNHEY and CDR2 as SVGAGI. For the CDR3, the DNA is TGTGCCAGCAGTTACTCTCAGAGGGGCAATGAGCAGTTCTTC. Its translation is CASSYSQRGNEQFF.

This chain joins TRBV13 and TRBJ2-5; the D is unclear. Per the germline V gene, CDR1 is PRHDT and CDR2 is FYEKMQ (reference sequence). This CDR3 has 13 residues. V lost 1 base, J lost 5 bases, and 8 bases lay in between. The CDR3: CASSLEGFETQYF. In DNA, the CDR3 is TGTGCCAGCAGCTTAGAAGGGTTTGAGACCCAGTACTTC. The whole variable domain, remainder taken from reference TRBV13 and TRBJ2-5, is AAGVIQSPRHLIKEKRETATLKCYPIPRHDTVYWYQQGPGQDPQFLISFYEKMQSDKGSIPDRFSAQQFSDYHSELNMSSLELGDSALYFCASSLEGFETQYFGPGTRLLVL.

This clone occurred once. The CDR3 protein is CASSPETGRVTFF. DNA for the CDR3: TGTGCCAGCAGCCCCGAGACAGGGCGTGTGACTTTCTTT. The chain couples TRBV9 to TRBJ1-1, with 7 bases that match TRBD1. Unmatched junction bases numbered 12, after V lost 4 bases and J lost 12 bases. CDR1 and CDR2 (germline): SGDLS, YYNGEE. The CDR3 covers 13 residues.

This clone was counted once. This chain uses TRBV4-3 with TRBJ2-7; D is unclear. Germline CDR1 LGHNA, CDR2 YSLEER. Between the trimmed V and J ends, which lost 5 bases and 4 bases, there was a span of 21 bases. The CDR3 spans 16 residues. CDR3 region: CASSKTGHHKTYEQYF. In DNA form, the CDR3 reads TGCGCCAGCAGCAAAACGGGCCACCACAAAACTTACGAGCAGTACTTC.

The chain employs TRBV29-1 and TRBJ2-6, with 8 bases identical to TRBD1. The CDR3 totals 16 residues. J lost 0 bases, V lost 7 bases, and 8 bases had no gene match. Germline CDR1 SQVTM, CDR2 ANQGSEA. The CDR3 region has the DNA TGCAGCGCCAAGGACAGGGATGACTCTGGGGCCAACGTCCTGACTTTC. This encodes CSAKDRDDSGANVLTF.

This clone came up a few times. The chain combines TRBV11-2 with TRBJ2-1; no clear D gene. V was trimmed by 2 bases and J by 7 bases, leaving 0 bases between them. Germline V CDR1 and CDR2: SGHAT, FQNNGV. The CDR3 extends over 10 amino acids. CDR3 sequence: CASSLNEQFF. Here the CDR3 DNA reads TGTGCCAGCAGCTTAAATGAGCAGTTCTTC.

This clone has more than one count but fewer than ten. This rearrangement joins TRBV13 to TRBJ2-5; 7 nucleotides match TRBD1. The CDR3 runs to 13 residues. V trimming: 4 bases; J trimming: 9 bases; junction bases outside the gene matches: 8. Germline V gene lookup returns CDR1 PRHDT and CDR2 FYEKMQ (reference sequence). The CDR3 loop reads CASSSDREFAQYF. The CDR3 nucleotides read TGTGCCAGCAGCTCTGACAGGGAGTTCGCCCAGTACTTC.

The chain combines TRBV4-2 with TRBJ1-5; no firm D call. CDR1 is LGHNA, CDR2 YNFKEQ, per germline. The CDR3 spans 14 residues. Trimming removed 3 bases at V and 1 base at J, with 7 bases between. The CDR3, as DNA: TGTGCCAGCAGCCAGCTGGGAAGCAATCAGCCCCAGCATTTT. Protein product: CASSQLGSNQPQHF.

The rearrangement links TRBV4-1 to TRBJ2-5; 7 bases match TRBD2. From germline, CDR1 is MGHRA and CDR2 YSYEKL. The CDR3 extends over 15 amino acids. The ends lost 4 bases at V and 5 bases at J; junction bases unmatched: 10. The CDR3 bases are TGCGCCAGCAGCCCAGTCATCCGGGGAGGGGAGACCCAGTACTTC. It codes for CASSPVIRGGETQYF.

The gene calls are TRBV4-3 and TRBJ1-5, with 9 bases aligning to TRBD1. The CDR3 is 14 residues long. The V gene end was trimmed by 4 bases and the J gene end by 5 bases; junction bases not matched to a gene: 3. The V gene's germline CDR1 is LGHNA and CDR2 YSLEER. As DNA, the CDR3 is TGCGCCAGCAGCCTCCGACAGGGGGATCAGCCCCAGCATTTT. As protein: CASSLRQGDQPQHF.

V gene TRBV5-4 combines with J gene TRBJ2-5, with D possibly TRBD2 on 5 matching bases. Germline CDR1 SGHNT, CDR2 YYREEE (reference sequence). This CDR3 comprises 14 residues. V lost 0 bases and J lost 4, with 10 bases in between. The CDR3 reads CASSLDLEGETQYF. The DNA for the CDR3 is TGTGCCAGCAGCTTGGACCTTGAGGGAGAGACCCAGTACTTC.

The rearrangement links TRBV29-1 to TRBJ1-2; 8 bases agree with TRBD1. Per germline, CDR1 SQVTM and CDR2 ANQGSEA. The ends lost 5 bases at V and 4 bases at J; junction bases unmatched: 3. This CDR3 is 12 amino acids long. The CDR3 region has the DNA TGCAGCGTTTACAGGGGGGCCTATGGCTACACCTTC. Translation: CSVYRGAYGYTF.

This clone is a singleton in its sample. The chain employs TRBV27 and TRBJ2-5, with D tentatively TRBD2 (7 bases). The germline V gene has CDR1 MNHEY and CDR2 SMNVEV (reference sequence). Trimming left V 8 bases short and J 7 bases short, with 14 bases between. The CDR3 sequence is 12 residues long. For the CDR3, the DNA is TGTGCCAGCGGCCTGGGAGGGGGGACCCAGTACTTC. It yields the protein CASGLGGGTQYF.

V is TRBV6-1 and J is TRBJ1-1; tentative D call: TRBD1 (5 bases). Per germline, CDR1 MNHNS and CDR2 SASEGT. This CDR3 region has 15 residues. Deletions cut 3 bases from V and 3 bases from J, with 14 bases between. CDR3 protein: CASSEQGFMDTEAFF. CDR3 nucleotide sequence: TGTGCCAGCAGTGAGCAGGGCTTTATGGACACTGAAGCTTTCTTT.

The table lists this clone with a few counts. The chain couples TRBV6-6 to TRBJ2-1; maybe TRBD1 (5 bases). Between the trimmed V and J ends, which lost 6 bases and 5 bases, there was a span of 14 bases. This CDR3 region has 14 residues. Germline V gene data show CDR1 as MNHNY and CDR2 as SVGAGI (reference sequence). CDR3: CASRPVGRNNEQFF. The CDR3 DNA is TGTGCCAGCAGGCCAGTGGGGCGGAACAATGAGCAGTTCTTC.

The chain uses TRBV27 and TRBJ2-2; 10 bases match TRBD1. The CDR3 has 16 amino acids. Per germline, CDR1 MNHEY and CDR2 SMNVEV (reference sequence). V trimming: 5 bases; J trimming: 6 bases; junction bases outside the gene matches: 9. CDR3 amino acids: CASSPRTGGVAGELFF. The CDR3 DNA follows: TGTGCCAGCAGTCCCCGGACAGGGGGGGTGGCCGGGGAGCTGTTTTTT.